These 9 T cell receptor beta chains share one sample of origin, sequenced in a study of regulatory T cells in long-lasting Graves disease. Assembly of TCR beta libraries relied on iRepertoire HTBI primers together with Arm-PCR of CDR3 regions. One entry per CDR3 protein results from TCRdb running MiXCR on the multiplex PCR reads. The sample shows some 500,000 distinct CDR3 sequences, approximately 13% of them seen only once. As for time point: newly diagnosed GD, antithyroid drugs for less than 3 months. From RNA extracted from PBMCs, the TCR library was made. These data were also filed under a second study, of T cells in Graves' hyperthyroidism and ophthalmopathy.

The sequencing used peripheral blood mononuclear cells (PBMCs), collected at new diagnosis, from a patient treated with antithyroid drugs. Source of these receptors: a man in his thirties or forties with Graves disease.

This clonotype was counted ten times or more. This chain joins TRBV12-3 or TRBV12-4 and TRBJ1-1, with 11 bases matching TRBD1. Germline trimming cut 5 bases from V and 0 bases from J; bases unmatched to any gene: 2. This CDR3 region has 15 residues. The CDR3 nucleotides are TGTGCCAGCAGTGGGGGACAGGGGGTGAACACTGAAGCTTTCTTT. Its translation: CASSGGQGVNTEAFF.

J is TRBJ2-7 and V is TRBV29-1; 7 bases fit TRBD1. Germline V gives CDR1 SQVTM, CDR2 ANQGSEA. The CDR3 spans 12 residues. V lost 5 bases to trimming and J lost 5 bases; unmatched junction nucleotides: 6. The DNA of the CDR3 is TGCAGCGTTTGGAAGGGGGCCGACGAGCAGTACTTC. Protein product: CSVWKGADEQYF.

This clonotype was found many times. The gene calls are TRBV2 and TRBJ2-2; 9 bases map to TRBD1. CDR1 is SNHLY, CDR2 FYNNEI, per germline. CDR3 length equals 16 residues. J gave up 7 bases and V 6 bases, and 12 bases lay outside the gene matches. This chain's CDR3 is CASSRGQGILNGELFF. The CDR3, as DNA: TGTGCCAGCAGCCGCGGACAGGGGATCCTTAACGGGGAGCTGTTTTTT.

This clonotype has a count of ten or more. The CDR3 here is CASRIAGGPGEQYF. The CDR3 bases are TGTGCCAGCAGGATAGCGGGAGGGCCAGGGGAGCAGTACTTC. The V call is TRBV27, the J call TRBJ2-7; 11 bases are shared with TRBD2. CDR1 MNHEY and CDR2 SMNVEV come from the germline V gene (reference sequence). V was clipped by 6 bases and J by 7 bases; unmatched bases: 8. This CDR3 contains 14 residues.

The genes are TRBV6-6 and TRBJ2-3, with TRBD2 matching 7 bases. This CDR3 comprises 18 residues. The V gene's germline CDR1 is MNHNY and CDR2 SVGAGI (reference sequence). Germline trimming cut 0 bases from V and 0 bases from J; bases unmatched to any gene: 9. The CDR3 protein is CASSYSSASGGSTDTQYF. For the CDR3, the DNA is TGTGCCAGCAGTTACTCGAGTGCTAGCGGAGGAAGCACAGATACGCAGTATTTT.

The chain couples TRBV7-9 to TRBJ2-3; perhaps TRBD2 as D (7 bases). V lost 2 bases to trimming and J lost 2 bases, with 17 bases between them. This CDR3 spans 17 amino acids. Germline CDR1 SEHNR, CDR2 FQNEAQ (reference sequence). The chain's CDR3 is CASSLRGGGLLTDTQYF. The CDR3 bases are TGTGCCAGCAGCTTAAGGGGGGGGGGACTACTCACAGATACGCAGTATTTT.

This clonotype was counted between two and nine times. The chain couples TRBV19 to TRBJ2-4, with 7 positions matching TRBD2. Germline V gene data show CDR1 as LNHDA and CDR2 as SQIVND (reference sequence). Trimming cost V 5 bases and J 8 bases; bases outside gene matches: 6. There are 13 residues in the CDR3. In DNA, the CDR3 is TGTGCCAGTAGTGATGGCGGGAGAGACATTCAGTACTTC. This sequence encodes CASSDGGRDIQYF. The full variable domain, rest sourced from reference TRBV19 and TRBJ2-4, is DGGITQSPKYLFRKEGQNVTLSCEQNLNHDAMYWYRQDPGQGLRLIYYSQIVNDFQKGDIAEGYSVSREKKESFPLTVTSAQKNPTAFYLCASSDGGRDIQYFGAGTRLSVL.

In this sample, this clonotype turned up many times. J is TRBJ2-5 and V is TRBV7-2; the D is unclear. CDR3 length: 14 residues. The germline V gene has CDR1 SGHTA and CDR2 FQGNSA. Between the trimmed V and J ends, which lost 1 base and 3 bases, there was a span of 9 bases. The CDR3 is CASSLDHWKETQYF. The CDR3 DNA is TGTGCCAGCAGCTTAGACCACTGGAAAGAGACCCAGTACTTC.

This chain joins TRBV5-1 and TRBJ1-2; D possibly corresponds to TRBD1 (6 bases). V was shortened by 4 bases and J by 5 bases, with 15 bases between the two germline ends. The CDR3 runs 14 residues. Germline assignment: CDR1 SGHRS and CDR2 YFSETQ. The CDR3 spells CASSPNEGEYGYTF. The CDR3 nucleotides are TGCGCCAGCAGCCCAAACGAGGGGGAATATGGCTACACCTTC.